This TCR beta chain was sequenced in a study of blood T cell repertoires in COVID-19. Across the whole study: Acute-phase and convalescent COVID-19 samples originated in the United States, Italy and Spain. T cells, B-cell-depleted T cells, or PBMCs provided the cDNA or gDNA that served as material.

Looked up from germline, CDR1 is MNHEY and CDR2 is SMNVEV (reference sequence). The CDR3 has 13 residues. The ends lost 5 bases at V and 8 bases at J; junction bases unmatched: 5. As originally analysed: Reference gene primer amplification yielded estimated nucleated cell counts. Only in-frame clones appear in the TCRdb table, and some are missing; sequencing was by immunoSEQ multiplex PCR. V, J and clone size derive from that table, while D and trimming were established from the DNA sequence. The top ten hold around a sixth of the sample, which has about 100,000 clones, 79% seen once. The sequence was obtained from an elderly woman with active or convalescent COVID-19. Material for sequencing was peripheral blood. This chain links TRBV27 with TRBJ2-1, with 8 bases identical to TRBD2. This chain's CDR3 is CASSPRGGHEQFF. CDR3 bases: TGTGCCAGCAGTCCTCGCGGGGGGCATGAGCAGTTCTTC.